The clone carrying this T cell receptor beta chain occurred once. Assay: immunoSEQ multiplex PCR; the TCRdb copy retains only in-frame clones and omits some. Of roughly 120,000 clones in the sample, around nine tenths were seen once. These data are taken from a study of control samples from healthy donors and cancer patients. V shed 3 bases and J 1 base; nucleotides not matched to a gene: 3. This CDR3 has 16 amino acids. The V gene's germline CDR1 is SGHTA and CDR2 FQGNSA. The chain joins TRBV7-2 to TRBJ2-5; 12 bases fit TRBD2. Material: blood. This clonotype originated in a woman in her forties or fifties in good health. For the CDR3, the DNA is TGTGCCAGCAGCTTTCTAGCGGGAGGGGCCCAAGAGACCCAGTACTTC. It yields the protein CASSFLAGGAQETQYF. The whole variable domain, filled in from reference TRBV7-2 and TRBJ2-5, reads GAGVSQSPSNKVTEKGKDVELRCDPISGHTALYWYRQSLGQGLEFLIYFQGNSAPDKSGLPSDRFSAERTGGSVSTLTIQRTQQEDSAVYLCASSFLAGGAQETQYFGPGTRLLVL.